These 19 T cell receptor beta chains originate from one sample sequenced in a study of T cell changes during pregnancy in multiple sclerosis (dated by TCRdb to between 2018 and 2021). Libraries were made using the immunoSEQ multiplex PCR assay. What TCRdb holds here is the immuneACCESS table cut down to in-frame rearrangements. Part of the clones is not present; checked against another copy, under half of the missing clones reflect an unresolved V gene, and the others are unexplained. The sample contains some 100,000 clones, about 91% of them found a single time. The leading ten clones occupy about 2.9% of the sample. Sequencing was performed on peripheral blood, taken in the second trimester of pregnancy. These receptors were obtained from a female donor with multiple sclerosis, enrolled in a pregnancy study.

The chain joins TRBV7-2 to TRBJ2-1, with D perhaps matching TRBD1 (5 bases). This CDR3 has 14 amino acids. V was cut by 1 base and J by 14 bases, with 18 bases left in between. Germline-derived CDR1 and CDR2 are SGHTA and FQGNSA. The CDR3 region has the DNA TGTGCCAGCAGCTTAGGATTTGAAGGGGCTAAGGAGTTCTTC. Protein product: CASSLGFEGAKEFF.

The rearrangement uses TRBV7-2 and TRBJ2-3; 9 bases map to TRBD2. Germline CDR1 is SGHTA and CDR2 is FQGNSA. The CDR3 covers 16 residues. J was trimmed by 5 bases and V by 1 base; bases with no gene match: 7. The CDR3 spells CASSLGGGRAVDTQYF. CDR3 in DNA: TGTGCCAGCAGCTTAGGGGGCGGGAGGGCCGTAGATACGCAGTATTTT.

J is TRBJ2-7 and V is TRBV11-2, with TRBD2 as a possible D gene (6 bases). Germline assignment: CDR1 SGHAT and CDR2 FQNNGV. The CDR3 consists of 14 residues. The V and J ends lost 6 bases and 3 bases respectively, with 15 bases between them. CDR3: CASRWRASDYEQYF. CDR3 bases: TGTGCCAGCAGATGGAGGGCCTCAGACTACGAGCAGTACTTC.

The J gene is TRBJ2-3, the V gene TRBV28, with TRBD2 matching over 9 bases. J lost 9 bases, V lost 3 bases, and 19 bases had no gene match. Germline assignment: CDR1 MDHEN and CDR2 SYDVKM. This CDR3 is 18 amino acids long. The CDR3 coding sequence is TGTGCCAGCAGTTTCACCCTCGGTAGCGGGAGCCAGATCGAGACGCAGTATTTT. This sequence encodes CASSFTLGSGSQIETQYF.

The gene calls are TRBV19 and TRBJ2-1; TRBD2 matches 8 bases. Trimming at V came to 9 bases and at J to 4 bases, leaving 14 bases not matched to a gene. Germline values: CDR1 LNHDA, CDR2 SQIVND (reference sequence). This CDR3 is built from 16 residues. CDR3 residues: CASQNGREGPYNEQFF. The CDR3 nucleotides are TGTGCCAGCCAGAATGGTCGGGAGGGCCCATACAATGAGCAGTTCTTC.

V usage is TRBV28 and J usage is TRBJ2-1, with TRBD1 matching 8 bases. The CDR3 is 16 amino acids. In germline, CDR1 is MDHEN, CDR2 SYDVKM. The trim removed 4 bases at V and 6 bases at J, leaving 11 bases unmatched. This chain's CDR3 is CASSYRQGFALNEQFF. The CDR3, as DNA: TGTGCCAGCAGTTACAGACAGGGGTTTGCGCTCAATGAGCAGTTCTTC.

V is TRBV18 and J is TRBJ2-4; a weak D match, TRBD1 (7 bases). Trimming shortened V by 6 bases and J by 8 bases, and 23 bases separated the two germline ends. CDR1 and CDR2 (germline): KGHSH, LQKENI. This CDR3 contains 16 residues. CDR3 amino acids: CASSPKGGGIGYIQYF. CDR3 sequence (DNA): TGTGCCAGCTCGCCTAAAGGGGGCGGGATAGGATACATTCAGTACTTC.

This chain links TRBV7-9 with TRBJ1-5, with TRBD1 matching 7 bases. V trimming: 3 bases; J trimming: 4 bases; junction bases outside the gene matches: 6. The CDR3 contains 15 residues. Germline loops: CDR1 SEHNR, CDR2 FQNEAQ (reference sequence). CDR3 nucleotides: TGTGCCAGCAGCTTTGGGGACAGTCGAAATCAGCCCCAGCATTTT. Translated: CASSFGDSRNQPQHF.

This clone appeared a single time. The rearrangement joins TRBV7-8 to TRBJ2-7; 10 bases agree with TRBD1. CDR3 size: 15 residues. Trimming at V came to 5 bases and at J to 5 bases, leaving 9 bases not matched to a gene. CDR1 and CDR2 (germline): SGHVS, FQNEAQ. The CDR3 bases are TGTGCCAGCAGCCCCCTGCAGACAGGGGGCCACGAGCAGTACTTC. Amino acids: CASSPLQTGGHEQYF.

The chain links TRBV28 to TRBJ2-7, with a possible D match to TRBD1 (5 bases). This CDR3 is 15 amino acids long. V lost 2 bases and J 2 bases, leaving 13 bases between the germline ends. Germline V gene data show CDR1 as MDHEN and CDR2 as SYDVKM. The CDR3 loop reads CASSLLTASTYEQYF. The CDR3 nucleotides are TGTGCCAGCAGTTTACTGACAGCATCAACCTACGAGCAGTACTTC.

V usage is TRBV9 and J usage is TRBJ1-4; the D gene is possibly TRBD1 (6 bases). In germline, CDR1 is SGDLS, CDR2 YYNGEE. V was trimmed by 3 bases and J by 3 bases, leaving 9 bases between them. The CDR3 sequence is 14 residues long. Written as DNA, the CDR3 is TGTGCCAGCAGCGCACAGGGCCCTAATGAAAAACTGTTTTTT. Its translation is CASSAQGPNEKLFF.

V usage is TRBV7-9 and J usage is TRBJ2-3; tentatively, D is TRBD1 (6 bases). This CDR3 contains 14 residues. The V gene lost 4 bases and the J gene lost 4 bases, with 12 bases spanning the gap. Germline CDR1 SEHNR, CDR2 FQNEAQ (reference sequence). The CDR3 DNA reads TGTGCCAGCAGCTCAGACTGGACAGCAGATACGCAGTATTTT. It encodes CASSSDWTADTQYF.

V is TRBV6-1 and J is TRBJ1-2, with unresolved D. The CDR3 is 16 residues long. Germline V lookup: CDR1 MNHNS, CDR2 SASEGT. The germline V and J ends were trimmed by 2 bases and 4 bases, with 17 bases remaining between them. The CDR3 loop reads CASSESRSVNLYGYTF. CDR3 DNA sequence: TGTGCCAGCAGTGAATCGAGGTCGGTCAACCTCTATGGCTACACCTTC.

The chain employs TRBV29-1 and TRBJ2-2; a possible D gene is TRBD1 (6 bases). Germline V gene sequence: CDR1 SQVTM, CDR2 ANQGSEA. V lost 2 bases and J lost 1, with 8 bases in between. This CDR3 has 14 amino acids. CDR3 amino acids: CSVEKGQNTGELFF. DNA for the CDR3: TGCAGCGTTGAAAAGGGACAGAACACCGGGGAGCTGTTTTTT.

This clone was detected ten times or more. The rearrangement uses TRBV19 and TRBJ1-1, with no clear D. This CDR3 is built from 12 residues. Germline V gives CDR1 LNHDA, CDR2 SQIVND (reference sequence). Trimming took off 6 bases at V and 1 base at J, with 6 bases between the two ends. The CDR3 sequence is CASRTWNTEAFF. CDR3 DNA sequence: TGTGCCAGTAGGACATGGAACACTGAAGCTTTCTTT.

In this sample, this clone turned up once. V is TRBV6-5 and J is TRBJ2-2, with TRBD2 matching over 13 bases. After removal of 2 bases from V and 5 bases from J, the junction contained 2 bases not matched to a gene. Looked up from germline, CDR1 is MNHEY and CDR2 is SVGAGI. This CDR3 contains 16 residues. This chain's CDR3 is CASSYVGLAGTGELFF. The DNA for the CDR3 is TGTGCCAGCAGTTACGTGGGACTAGCGGGAACCGGGGAGCTGTTTTTT.

The rearrangement uses TRBV20-1 and TRBJ1-1; the D is unclear. Trimming cost V 6 bases and J 6 bases, with 11 bases left between them. CDR1 and CDR2 from the germline V gene are DFQATT and SNEGSKA (reference sequence). The CDR3 length is 11 residues. The CDR3 loop is CSADIAPEAFF. The CDR3 DNA sequence: TGCAGTGCGGATATAGCTCCTGAAGCTTTCTTT.

This chain joins TRBV25-1 and TRBJ1-2, with 10 nucleotides matching TRBD1. Germline V CDR1 and CDR2: MGHDK, SYGVNS. The CDR3 spans 13 residues. The junction had 5 bases not matched to a gene; V was cut back by 2 bases and J by 11 bases. CDR3 sequence (DNA): TGTGCCAGCAGTGAACTCGGGACAGGGGAGTACACCTTC. Its translation is CASSELGTGEYTF.

The chain has TRBV6-4 and TRBJ2-6; unclear D gene. Per germline, CDR1 MRHNA and CDR2 SNTAGT. This CDR3 has 16 residues. V gave up 3 bases and J gave up 2 bases, with 11 bases separating them. In DNA, the CDR3 is TGTGCCAGCAGTGATCGAGACTTGGCTGGGGCCAACGTCCTGACTTTC. Translation: CASSDRDLAGANVLTF.